One sample yielded the 25 T cell receptor beta chains listed below, sequenced in a study of CD8+ T cells in alopecia areata. The treatment was: oral pan-JAK inhibitor, 5-10 mg twice daily. As the sequencing template, cDNA was produced by extracting RNA and reverse transcribing it. Only in-frame clones appear in the TCRdb table, and some are missing; sequencing was by immunoSEQ multiplex PCR. The data contain about 120,000 clones, less than 60% of them singletons. The specimen comprised CD4+ T cells sorted from blood, sampled at week 24, from a patient treated with tofacitinib. These receptors were taken from a human donor with alopecia areata.

This clone was seen only a few times. In DNA form, the CDR3 reads TGTGCCATCAGTGAGGCGGCCCCGAACACCGGGGAGCTGTTTTTT. Translated, it gives CAISEAAPNTGELFF. This chain uses TRBV10-3 with TRBJ2-2; no definite D call. Germline assignment: CDR1 ENHRY and CDR2 SYGVKD. This CDR3 comprises 15 residues. V dropped 2 bases and J dropped 0 bases, with 7 bases sitting between them.

Of note for this clone: Other DNA sequences in the same sample also yield this CDR3. The rearrangement uses TRBV11-3 and TRBJ2-2; D unresolved. The germline V gene has CDR1 SGHNT and CDR2 YENEEA. The CDR3 totals 13 residues. Trimming left V 0 bases short and J 5 bases short, with 4 bases between. DNA of the CDR3: TGTGCCAGCAGCTTAGACGGGACCGGGGAGCTGTTTTTT. It translates to CASSLDGTGELFF.

This sequence joins TRBV15 and TRBJ2-5; 9 nucleotides agree with TRBD2. J was trimmed by 5 bases and V by 0 bases; bases with no gene match: 7. The V gene's germline CDR1 is LNHNV and CDR2 YYDKDF (reference sequence). The CDR3 is 16 amino acids. Here the CDR3 DNA reads TGTGCCACCAGCAGAGATGGTGGCGGGGGGGTGGAGACCCAGTACTTC. This gives the protein CATSRDGGGGVETQYF.

The V call is TRBV7-2, the J call TRBJ2-7, with TRBD2 matching over 9 bases. The V gene's germline CDR1 is SGHTA and CDR2 FQGNSA. This CDR3 has 13 amino acids. V gave up 0 bases and J gave up 13 bases; unmatched junction bases: 7. CDR3 in DNA: TGTGCCAGCAGCTTAGCTGGCGGGGGGGTGAATTACTTC. It specifies CASSLAGGGVNYF.

This chain links TRBV10-3 with TRBJ1-3; no reliable D call. This CDR3 is 14 amino acids long. V lost 10 bases to trimming and J lost 0 bases, with 13 bases between them. Germline CDR1 ENHRY, CDR2 SYGVKD. The CDR3 region has the DNA TGTGCCACCCAAGACGCGGCCTCTGGAAACACCATATATTTT. It is translated as CATQDAASGNTIYF.

This sequence joins TRBV6-5 and TRBJ2-7, with 11 bases lining up with TRBD2. The CDR3 runs 16 residues. The V and J ends lost 0 bases and 3 bases, in that order; junction bases with no gene match: 4. Per the germline V gene, CDR1 is MNHEY and CDR2 is SVGAGI. The CDR3 DNA reads TGTGCCAGCAGTTACTCTTTAGCGGGGGGGCTCTACGAGCAGTACTTC. Protein sequence: CASSYSLAGGLYEQYF.

The rearrangement uses TRBV30 and TRBJ1-1; TRBD1 agrees at 9 bases. The V segment lost 4 bases and the J segment 8 bases; nucleotides outside the gene matches: 5. The CDR3 length is 12 residues. Per the germline V gene, CDR1 is GTSNPN and CDR2 is SVGIG (reference sequence). The DNA of the CDR3 is TGTGCCTGGAAAGGGACAGGGAGGGAAGCTTTCTTT. Translated: CAWKGTGREAFF.

The rearrangement joins TRBV4-3 to TRBJ1-6, with D unresolved. This CDR3 comprises 16 residues. CDR1 is LGHNA and CDR2 is YSLEER in the germline V gene. Between the trimmed V and J ends, which lost 0 bases and 10 bases, there was a span of 16 bases. The CDR3 region has the DNA TGCGCCAGCAGCCAAGAATGGGCGGGGAGTAAATCACCCCTCCACTTT. Translated, it gives CASSQEWAGSKSPLHF.

Of note for this clone: At one end, the junction sequence differs from germline, possibly due to a read error. The genes are TRBV29-1 and TRBJ1-5; D perhaps matches TRBD1 (5 bases). This CDR3 spans 11 amino acids. Germline CDR1 SQVTM, CDR2 ANQGSEA. CDR3 sequence: CSGLYQGIMDF. In nucleotides, the CDR3 is TGCAGCGGCTTGTATCAGGGAATAATGGATTTT.

This chain connects TRBV27 to TRBJ2-7; 12 positions match TRBD1. In germline, CDR1 is MNHEY, CDR2 SMNVEV (reference sequence). The ends lost 2 bases at V and 5 bases at J; junction bases unmatched: 1. This CDR3 region has 14 residues. The DNA for the CDR3 is TGTGCCAGCAGTTTAGGGACAGGGGGCAACGAGCAGTACTTC. Its protein product is CASSLGTGGNEQYF.

The sample holds one count of this clone. The chain has TRBV29-1 and TRBJ1-1, with D possibly TRBD1 on 6 matching bases. Germline CDR1 and CDR2: SQVTM and ANQGSEA. V lost 0 bases and J lost 3, with 8 bases in between. The CDR3 sequence is 13 residues long. The CDR3 bases are TGCAGCGTTGAAGATCAGGGGTACACTGAAGCTTTCTTT. This codes for CSVEDQGYTEAFF.

This chain joins TRBV6-6 and TRBJ2-1; D is unresolved. The CDR3 contains 14 residues. The V gene lost 6 bases and the J gene lost 9 bases, with 18 bases spanning the gap. Germline V gene lookup returns CDR1 MNHNY and CDR2 SVGAGI (reference sequence). CDR3 coding DNA: TGTGCCAGCAGGCCCCCGGGTAATGTTGGTGAGCAGTTCTTC. Encoded protein: CASRPPGNVGEQFF.

This clone has more than one count but fewer than ten. The V call is TRBV29-1, the J call TRBJ2-6, with D possibly matching TRBD1 (6 bases). V dropped 7 bases and J dropped 0 bases, with 19 bases sitting between them. Germline V gene data show CDR1 as SQVTM and CDR2 as ANQGSEA. This CDR3 is 17 amino acids long. CDR3 sequence (DNA): TGCAGCGGCCCCCCGGGACAAGGGAACTCTGGGGCCAACGTCCTGACTTTC. Translated: CSGPPGQGNSGANVLTF.

This clone was recorded a few times. This chain links TRBV6-6 with TRBJ1-1; D is ambiguous. The CDR3 totals 14 residues. V was pared by 6 bases and J by 4 bases, with 15 bases between. Germline V gives CDR1 MNHNY, CDR2 SVGAGI (reference sequence). CDR3 loop: CASSLVEAGTEAFF. The DNA for the CDR3 is TGTGCCAGCAGCCTGGTAGAGGCCGGCACTGAAGCTTTCTTT.

The V call is TRBV5-1, the J call TRBJ1-2; D is perhaps TRBD1 (6 bases). Germline V CDR1 and CDR2: SGHRS, YFSETQ. This CDR3 is built from 13 residues. V lost 2 bases and J 8 bases, leaving 13 bases between the germline ends. The CDR3 bases are TGCGCCAGCAGCTTAGGACAGAGTAGAGGCTACACCTTC. It specifies CASSLGQSRGYTF.

The chain couples TRBV11-3 to TRBJ2-1; 7 positions match TRBD1. CDR3 length: 17 amino acids. The germline CDR1 and CDR2 sequences are SGHNT and YENEEA. The V segment lost 2 bases and the J segment 9 bases; nucleotides outside the gene matches: 16. The CDR3 nucleotides read TGTGCCAGCAGCTTATCTGACTGGACAGGTTCCTTGGCTGAGCAGTTCTTC. Translation gives CASSLSDWTGSLAEQFF. The full variable domain, with the rest looked up from reference TRBV11-3 and TRBJ2-1, is EAGVVQSPRYKIIEKKQPVAFWCNPISGHNTLYWYLQNLGQGPELLIRYENEEAVDDSQLPKDRFSAERLKGVDSTLKIQPAELGDSAVYLCASSLSDWTGSLAEQFFGPGTRLTVL.

With respect to this clone: One end of the junction does not line up with germline, which may come from a read error. The chain uses TRBV4-3 and TRBJ1-2; 8 nucleotides align to TRBD1. From germline, CDR1 is LGHNA and CDR2 YSLEER. The CDR3 runs to 15 residues. In DNA form, the CDR3 reads TGCGCCAGCAGCAAAGATTGGACAGGGTTTGATGGCTACACCTTC. Encoded protein: CASSKDWTGFDGYTF.

This chain links TRBV30 with TRBJ2-5; 9 positions agree with TRBD2. Germline V gives CDR1 GTSNPN, CDR2 SVGIG (reference sequence). The CDR3 runs to 16 residues. Trimming removed 0 bases from V and 2 bases from J; junction bases left unmatched: 7. CDR3 nucleotides: TGTGCCTGGAGTGTTGGTCGAGCGGGGGGACAAGAGACCCAGTACTTC. Protein product: CAWSVGRAGGQETQYF. Full variable domain (outside the CDR3, taken from reference TRBV30 and TRBJ2-5): SQTIHQWPATLVQPVGSPLSLECTVEGTSNPNLYWYRQAAGRGLQLLFYSVGIGQISSEVPQNLSASRPQDRQFILSSKKLLLSDSGFYLCAWSVGRAGGQETQYFGPGTRLLVL.

On this clone itself: This may stem from a read error, because a much larger clone lies one nucleotide away. This CDR3 is also generated by other DNA sequences in the sample. J is TRBJ2-1 and V is TRBV10-3; 9 nucleotides agree with TRBD1. V lost 7 bases, J lost 10 bases, and 5 bases stayed unmatched. The CDR3 has 12 amino acids. CDR1 and CDR2 from the germline V gene are ENHRY and SYGVKD. The CDR3 protein is CAINRQGEEQFF. CDR3 in DNA: TGTGCCATCAATCGACAGGGGGAAGAGCAGTTCTTC.

This clone was detected a few times. This chain joins TRBV30 and TRBJ1-5, with TRBD1 identical over 7 bases. Germline trimming cut 1 base from V and 6 bases from J; bases unmatched to any gene: 3. Germline CDR1 is GTSNPN and CDR2 is SVGIG (reference sequence). The CDR3 has 13 residues. The CDR3 here is CAWSGDSRQPQHF. The CDR3 coding sequence is TGTGCCTGGAGTGGGGACAGTCGTCAGCCCCAGCATTTT.

V gene TRBV10-3 combines with J gene TRBJ2-3; perhaps TRBD2 as D (5 bases). The V and J ends lost 7 bases and 3 bases respectively, with 11 bases between them. CDR1 is ENHRY, CDR2 SYGVKD, per germline. This CDR3 spans 13 amino acids. The CDR3 loop reads CAITGWETDTQYF. In DNA form, the CDR3 reads TGTGCCATCACGGGGTGGGAAACAGATACGCAGTATTTT.

This clone was observed a handful of times. The chain carries TRBV29-1 and TRBJ1-2; 8 nucleotides align to TRBD1. Trimming at V came to 6 bases and at J to 4 bases, leaving 10 bases not matched to a gene. Germline loops: CDR1 SQVTM, CDR2 ANQGSEA. The CDR3 consists of 14 residues. In nucleotides, the CDR3 is TGCAGCGTGGGTGGACAGGGCAATTTCTATGGCTACACCTTC. Amino acid sequence: CSVGGQGNFYGYTF.

This clone was seen only a few times. J is TRBJ1-5 and V is TRBV2, with TRBD1 as a possible D gene (5 bases). This CDR3 region has 14 residues. CDR1 and CDR2 from the germline V gene are SNHLY and FYNNEI. V lost 4 bases and J lost 7, with 14 bases in between. CDR3: CASSVEGLNQPQHF. The CDR3, as DNA: TGTGCCAGCAGTGTCGAGGGACTTAACCAGCCCCAGCATTTT.

This clone turned up a few times. The chain employs TRBV7-2 and TRBJ1-2; TRBD1 aligns across 7 bases. Trimming removed 4 bases from V and 2 bases from J; junction bases left unmatched: 1. The CDR3 spans 13 residues. From germline, CDR1 is SGHTA and CDR2 FQGNSA. The CDR3 is CASSWDRNYGYTF. The CDR3 DNA is TGTGCCAGCAGCTGGGACAGAAACTATGGCTACACCTTC.

The rearrangement links TRBV5-6 to TRBJ1-2; maybe TRBD1 (5 bases). CDR1 and CDR2 (germline): SGHDT, YYEEEE. The CDR3 runs to 14 residues. V lost 5 bases, J lost 4 bases, and 15 bases lay in between. Here the CDR3 DNA reads TGTGCCAGCAGAGACAGTGTTGGTATCTATGGCTACACCTTC. Residues: CASRDSVGIYGYTF.